This T cell receptor beta chain is from a study of T cells in Graves' hyperthyroidism and ophthalmopathy. It was RNA transcripts that yielded the amplified TCR beta CDR3 regions. With the HTBI primer set, the TCR CDR3 went through a first round of RT-PCR. A single record per CDR3 protein comes from TCRdb applying MiXCR to the multiplex PCR reads. This table holds 550,000 to 850,000 distinct CDR3 sequences, around 19% found once. The germline gives CDR1 MNHEY, CDR2 SVGEGT. The CDR3 is 16 residues long. The trim removed 2 bases at V and 3 bases at J, leaving 7 bases unmatched. Uncontrolled infection, other autoimmune disease, pregnancy and lactation each barred patients from inclusion.

Source material: blood. The TCR sequence derives from a woman aged 50 to 60 with Graves' hyperthyroidism that later progressed to Graves' ophthalmopathy. The J gene is TRBJ2-7, the V gene TRBV6-2 or TRBV6-3; TRBD1 matches 10 bases. CDR3 nucleotide sequence: TGTGCCAGCAGTTACCCCGCGACAGGGGGCCTCTACGAGCAGTACTTC. It specifies CASSYPATGGLYEQYF.